A single sample gave rise to the 27 T cell receptor beta chains below, sequenced in a study of blood T cell repertoires in COVID-19. Assay: immunoSEQ multiplex PCR; the TCRdb copy retains only in-frame clones and omits some. The table has around 200,000 clones, 88% seen once; the top ten hold around 2.6%. The sequenced sample was PBMCs or T cells enriched from blood (not recorded which). All receptors come from a woman between 25 and 40 years old who had recovered from COVID-19.

The rearrangement uses TRBV7-9 and TRBJ1-1; no definite D call. Trimming left V 5 bases short and J 8 bases short, with 9 bases between. Per germline, CDR1 SEHNR and CDR2 FQNEAQ (reference sequence). The CDR3 extends over 11 amino acids. CDR3 nucleotide sequence: TGTGCCAGCAGCCCGTCGGGAGAAGCTTTCTTT. Translation gives CASSPSGEAFF.

This clone has a single count. The chain links TRBV3-1 (or the pseudogene TRBV3-2) to TRBJ2-5; TRBD1 aligns across 8 bases. The CDR3 has 15 residues. Trimming took 4 bases from V and 2 from J; bases not matched to a gene: 6. The V gene's germline CDR1 is LGHDT and CDR2 YNNKEL (reference sequence). This CDR3 reads CASSPDRGGQETQYF. The CDR3 DNA is TGTGCCAGCAGCCCTGACAGGGGTGGTCAAGAGACCCAGTACTTC.

The V gene is TRBV27, the J gene TRBJ1-1; TRBD1 matches 8 bases. In germline, CDR1 is MNHEY, CDR2 SMNVEV (reference sequence). CDR3 length: 17 amino acids. V was clipped by 5 bases and J by 0 bases; unmatched bases: 11. The CDR3 is CASSPRDRGLLNTEAFF. CDR3 bases: TGTGCCAGCAGTCCCCGAGACAGGGGCCTCTTGAACACTGAAGCTTTCTTT.

This chain links TRBV4-1 with TRBJ1-6; 10 nucleotides agree with TRBD1. V dropped 2 bases and J dropped 0; count of bases not matched to a gene: 4. There are 18 residues in the CDR3. Germline loops: CDR1 MGHRA, CDR2 YSYEKL. This CDR3 is CASSQLGQGISYNSPLHF. DNA of the CDR3: TGCGCCAGCAGCCAATTGGGACAGGGGATCTCCTATAATTCACCCCTCCACTTT.

The chain carries TRBV19 and TRBJ2-2, with 7 bases matching TRBD2. CDR3 length: 14 residues. Trimming cost V 7 bases and J 6 bases; bases outside gene matches: 8. Germline V gene lookup returns CDR1 LNHDA and CDR2 SQIVND (reference sequence). CDR3 coding DNA: TGTGCCAGTACCCTGGGAGGGGAGGCCGGGGAGCTGTTTTTT. Amino acid sequence: CASTLGGEAGELFF.

The rearrangement uses TRBV7-8 and TRBJ1-1; D is undetermined. The germline V gene has CDR1 SGHVS and CDR2 FQNEAQ. V lost 5 bases and J 4 bases, leaving 8 bases between the germline ends. The CDR3 loop spans 12 amino acids. CDR3 protein: CASSPGRTEAFF. The CDR3 nucleotides read TGTGCCAGCAGCCCCGGTCGCACTGAAGCTTTCTTT.

The chain uses TRBV7-9 and TRBJ2-3; 12 bases align to TRBD2. Germline loops: CDR1 SEHNR, CDR2 FQNEAQ (reference sequence). Trimming cost V 7 bases and J 2 bases; bases outside gene matches: 13. This CDR3 region has 18 residues. The CDR3 coding sequence is TGTGCCAGCACCACCGGGCCCACTAGCGGGGGGTCCACAGATACGCAGTATTTT. It yields the protein CASTTGPTSGGSTDTQYF.

This rearrangement joins TRBV4-1 to TRBJ2-1; 10 positions match TRBD2. Germline V lookup: CDR1 MGHRA, CDR2 YSYEKL. The CDR3 has 16 amino acids. J gave up 7 bases and V 4 bases, and 10 bases lay outside the gene matches. The CDR3 spells CASSPILAGEFNEQFF. DNA of the CDR3: TGCGCCAGCAGCCCAATTCTAGCGGGGGAATTTAATGAGCAGTTCTTC.

The rearrangement joins TRBV5-6 to TRBJ1-1; D is undetermined. Between the trimmed V and J ends, which lost 1 base and 5 bases, there was a span of 9 bases. The CDR3 extends over 13 amino acids. The V gene's germline CDR1 is SGHDT and CDR2 YYEEEE. The CDR3 DNA follows: TGTGCCAGCAGCTTGAGTTCGGTTACTGAAGCTTTCTTT. It specifies CASSLSSVTEAFF.

The gene calls are TRBV2 and TRBJ2-1, with 15 bases identical to TRBD2. Germline V gene data show CDR1 as SNHLY and CDR2 as FYNNEI. V trimming: 5 bases; J trimming: 7 bases; junction bases outside the gene matches: 3. The CDR3 totals 15 residues. The CDR3, as DNA: TGTGCCAGCAGTCCAGGACTAGCGGGGGGGAATGAGCAGTTCTTC. It specifies CASSPGLAGGNEQFF.

The chain links TRBV19 to TRBJ2-2; D perhaps matches TRBD2 (6 bases). Trimming took 6 bases from V and 8 from J, leaving 13 bases between them. This CDR3 spans 13 amino acids. CDR1 LNHDA and CDR2 SQIVND come from the germline V gene (reference sequence). The CDR3 region is CASSPSRGGELFF. DNA of the CDR3: TGTGCCAGTAGCCCCTCCCGGGGGGGGGAGCTGTTTTTT.

V is TRBV6-5 and J is TRBJ1-5; TRBD1 is a possible D gene (5 bases). This CDR3 comprises 14 residues. From germline, CDR1 is MNHEY and CDR2 SVGAGI. V lost 0 bases to trimming and J lost 4 bases, with 7 bases between them. CDR3 bases: TGTGCCAGCAGTTACTCTCCAGGGAATCAGCCCCAGCATTTT. Amino acids: CASSYSPGNQPQHF.

The J gene is TRBJ2-3, the V gene TRBV11-3, with TRBD2 identical over 9 bases. The CDR3 is 14 amino acids. The V and J ends lost 5 bases and 5 bases, in that order; junction bases with no gene match: 5. Germline V gene data show CDR1 as SGHNT and CDR2 as YENEEA. The CDR3 protein is CASSRGGALDTQYF. For the CDR3, the DNA is TGTGCCAGCAGCCGCGGGGGGGCCTTAGATACGCAGTATTTT.

With regard to this clone: This sample includes further DNA sequences coding for the same CDR3. The chain couples TRBV27 to TRBJ1-2, with a weak D call TRBD1 (5 bases). The CDR3 extends over 13 amino acids. Germline V CDR1 and CDR2: MNHEY, SMNVEV (reference sequence). Trimming shortened V by 3 bases and J by 4 bases, and 9 bases separated the two germline ends. The CDR3 nucleotides are TGTGCCAGCAGTTTCACAGGAGTCTATGGCTACACCTTC. It is translated as CASSFTGVYGYTF.

The genes are TRBV2 and TRBJ2-1; no clear D gene. The CDR3 spans 12 residues. V dropped 1 base and J dropped 10 bases, with 8 bases sitting between them. Germline-derived CDR1 and CDR2 are SNHLY and FYNNEI. CDR3 bases: TGTGCCAGCAGTGAAGTCTTTGTGGAGCAGTTCTTC. This encodes CASSEVFVEQFF.

The CDR3 DNA reads TGTGCTAGTGGTTTGGAGAGACAGATGAACACTGAAGCTTTCTTT. This sequence encodes CASGLERQMNTEAFF. The chain couples TRBV12-5 to TRBJ1-1, with D possibly matching TRBD1 (5 bases). CDR1 and CDR2 (germline): LGHNT, FRNRAP. This CDR3 is built from 15 residues. V was clipped by 1 base and J by 0 bases, with 9 bases between them.

This clone showed up just a few times. J is TRBJ1-2 and V is TRBV7-2, with TRBD1 matching over 9 bases. CDR1 and CDR2 from the germline V gene are SGHTA and FQGNSA. The CDR3 has 14 residues. J gave up 7 bases and V 1 base, and 4 bases lay outside the gene matches. The DNA for the CDR3 is TGTGCCAGCAGCTTAGGAGGGACAGGGCTTGGCTACACCTTC. This codes for CASSLGGTGLGYTF.

Only a few counts were recorded for this clone. The J gene is TRBJ1-2, the V gene TRBV15; 7 bases match TRBD1. V lost 0 bases and J lost 5; bases outside the gene matches: 3. Germline V gives CDR1 LNHNV, CDR2 YYDKDF (reference sequence). The CDR3 runs 14 residues. This CDR3 is CATSRDQGQYGYTF. CDR3 DNA sequence: TGTGCCACCAGCAGAGATCAGGGACAGTATGGCTACACCTTC.

This chain connects TRBV7-2 to TRBJ2-3, with D hard to call. V was cut by 5 bases and J by 5 bases, with 11 bases left in between. CDR3 length: 13 amino acids. Looked up from germline, CDR1 is SGHTA and CDR2 is FQGNSA. The CDR3 spells CASSPRYGDTQYF. The DNA of the CDR3 is TGTGCCAGCAGCCCGCGGTATGGAGATACGCAGTATTTT.

The chain combines TRBV5-4 with TRBJ2-1, with TRBD2 identical over 7 bases. V lost 3 bases, J lost 1 base, and 4 bases stayed unmatched. The CDR3 has 15 residues. Germline CDR1 and CDR2: SGHNT and YYREEE (reference sequence). This CDR3 is CASSSGGGSYNEQFF. CDR3 in DNA: TGTGCCAGCAGCTCTGGGGGGGGGTCCTACAATGAGCAGTTCTTC.

V is TRBV7-2 and J is TRBJ2-7; 15 bases are a match to TRBD2. V dropped 6 bases and J dropped 6; count of bases not matched to a gene: 3. Germline lookup yields CDR1 SGHTA and CDR2 FQGNSA. The CDR3 runs to 14 residues. The CDR3 loop is CASSRGLAGGEQYF. DNA for the CDR3: TGTGCCAGCAGTCGGGGACTAGCGGGGGGCGAGCAGTACTTC.

The chain uses TRBV19 and TRBJ1-5; 8 bases are shared with TRBD1. This CDR3 comprises 19 residues. V shed 5 bases and J 0 bases; nucleotides not matched to a gene: 15. CDR1 is LNHDA, CDR2 SQIVND, per germline (reference sequence). CDR3 in DNA: TGTGCCAGTAGTCGAGACAGGGGCTCTGGGGCAAATAGCAATCAGCCCCAGCATTTT. Translating gives CASSRDRGSGANSNQPQHF.

The chain links TRBV13 to TRBJ2-5; a possible D gene is TRBD2 (6 bases). This CDR3 contains 13 residues. V was pared by 4 bases and J by 3 bases, with 9 bases between. Germline lookup yields CDR1 PRHDT and CDR2 FYEKMQ (reference sequence). The CDR3 loop is CASSSWGEETQYF. CDR3 in DNA: TGTGCCAGCAGCTCCTGGGGGGAAGAGACCCAGTACTTC.

This rearrangement joins TRBV3-1 (or the pseudogene TRBV3-2) to TRBJ1-2; 8 nucleotides agree with TRBD1. The germline CDR1 and CDR2 sequences are LGHDT and YNNKEL (reference sequence). CDR3 length: 12 residues. The V segment lost 10 bases and the J segment 6 bases; nucleotides outside the gene matches: 7. CDR3 residues: CATYRQGNGYTF. CDR3 DNA: TGTGCCACCTACAGACAGGGGAATGGCTACACCTTC.

V usage is TRBV5-1 and J usage is TRBJ2-7; 8 nucleotides agree with TRBD1. CDR1 is SGHRS, CDR2 YFSETQ, per germline. CDR3 length: 13 amino acids. Unmatched junction bases numbered 6, after V lost 0 bases and J lost 10 bases. The CDR3 sequence: CASSLGSGQDQYF. The CDR3 nucleotides read TGCGCCAGCAGCTTGGGGTCGGGACAGGATCAGTACTTC.

V usage is TRBV7-8 and J usage is TRBJ1-5, with D possibly matching TRBD1 (5 bases). Trimming removed 1 base from V and 6 bases from J, with 19 bases in between. CDR3 length: 17 residues. Germline-derived CDR1 and CDR2 are SGHVS and FQNEAQ. CDR3: CASSLVRAGQGFQPQHF. The CDR3 nucleotides are TGTGCCAGCAGCTTAGTCAGGGCTGGGCAGGGCTTTCAGCCCCAGCATTTT.

The J gene is TRBJ2-2, the V gene TRBV28; 10 bases fit TRBD1. The CDR3 is made up of 15 amino acids. The J segment lost 3 bases and the V segment lost 8 bases, leaving 6 bases of the junction unmatched. Per the germline V gene, CDR1 is MDHEN and CDR2 is SYDVKM. The CDR3 region is CASDRGTGDTGELFF. DNA for the CDR3: TGTGCCAGCGACCGCGGGACAGGGGACACCGGGGAGCTGTTTTTT.